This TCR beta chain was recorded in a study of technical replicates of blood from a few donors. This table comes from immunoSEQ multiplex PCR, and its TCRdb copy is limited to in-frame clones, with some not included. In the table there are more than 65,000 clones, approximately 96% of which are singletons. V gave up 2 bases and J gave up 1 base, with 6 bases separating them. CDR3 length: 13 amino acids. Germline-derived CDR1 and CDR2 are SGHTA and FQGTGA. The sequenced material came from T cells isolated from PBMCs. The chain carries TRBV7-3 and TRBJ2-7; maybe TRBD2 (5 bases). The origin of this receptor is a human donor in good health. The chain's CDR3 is CASSLAGSYEQYF. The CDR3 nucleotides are TGTGCCAGCAGCTTAGCGGGTTCCTACGAGCAGTACTTC.